This TCR beta chain was sequenced in a study of cytotoxic CD8 clonotypes in ibrutinib-treated CLL. Study results and caveats: Patients had baseline clonality above age-matched healthy donors, and this clonality moved with circulating CD8+ T-cell counts. The clonality rise at ibrutinib response reflected private clonotype expansion.

Library input was roughly 1.9 micrograms of DNA from cryopreserved PBMCs. The CDR3 spans 14 residues. Per germline, CDR1 SQVTM and CDR2 ANQGSEA. Germline trimming cut 3 bases from V and 2 bases from J; bases unmatched to any gene: 4. The table came from immunoSEQ multiplex PCR; TCRdb's copy has only in-frame clones and leaves some out. The sample has about 150,000 clones; 60% to 85% are singletons. A word on this clone: Its target is unknown.

The chain uses TRBV29-1 and TRBJ1-2; the match to TRBD1 covers 9 bases. The receptor's source is a human donor with chronic lymphocytic leukemia. This sample comprised PBMCs, obtained after 24 months of ibrutinib treatment. CDR3 in DNA: TGCAGCGTTGACTGGGACAGGGCGAACTATGGCTACACCTTC. Its translation is CSVDWDRANYGYTF.